The clone carrying this TCR beta chain came up many times. This sample is drawn from a study of shared clonotypes between healthy human individuals. As for the study in general: A couple of women and three men aged 18 to 49 made up the donors.

The protocol was immunoSEQ multiplex PCR, while the TCRdb copy is restricted to in-frame clones and leaves out a portion. This table holds under 850,000 clones, just under 75% found once. The germline V gene encodes CDR1 MNHNY and CDR2 SVGAGI (reference sequence). This CDR3 contains 16 residues. Trimming at V came to 6 bases and at J to 2 bases, leaving 11 bases not matched to a gene. Sequencing used memory CD4+ T cells sorted from blood. Regarding subset: CD45RA-negative fraction. The chain has TRBV6-6 and TRBJ2-7; 9 bases match TRBD1. This TCR was sampled from a woman in her 30s in good health. The CDR3 here is CASRPDRGKRTYEQYF. The DNA of the CDR3 is TGTGCCAGCAGGCCCGACAGGGGGAAGAGGACCTACGAGCAGTACTTC.